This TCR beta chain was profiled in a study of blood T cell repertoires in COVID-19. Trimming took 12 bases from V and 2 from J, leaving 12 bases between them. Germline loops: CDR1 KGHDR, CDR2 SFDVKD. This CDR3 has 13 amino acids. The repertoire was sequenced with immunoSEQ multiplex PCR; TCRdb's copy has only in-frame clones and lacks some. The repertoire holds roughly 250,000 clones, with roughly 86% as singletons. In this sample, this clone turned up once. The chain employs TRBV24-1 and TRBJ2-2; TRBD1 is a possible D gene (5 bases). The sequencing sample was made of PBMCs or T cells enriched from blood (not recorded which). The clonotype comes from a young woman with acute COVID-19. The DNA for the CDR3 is TGTGCCTCTCTGGACACTAACACCGGGGAGCTGTTTTTT. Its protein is CASLDTNTGELFF.